This T cell receptor beta chain is from a study of shared clonotypes between healthy human individuals. At the level of the study: The cohort comprised a couple of women and a few men. Their ages spanned 18 to 49 years.

CDR3 size: 15 residues. Germline CDR1 reads SNHLY; CDR2 reads FYNNEI. V trimming: 9 bases; J trimming: 2 bases; junction bases outside the gene matches: 10. Naive CD8 populations comprised CD45RO-negative cells positively selected for CCR7, excluding terminally differentiated effector memory CD45RA+ cells. Caucasian adults living in Nashville, Tennessee, provided all samples. The authors distributed each subset's genomic DNA evenly over several immunoSEQ plates. The sorted-subset replicate PCRs were given about 210 ng DNA, which is tens of thousands of T cell genomes. Here immunoSEQ multiplex PCR was the method, and the copy in TCRdb shows in-frame clones only, minus some. The table records about 820,000 clones, 90% to 95% of them present only once.

The sample consisted of naive CD8+ T cells sorted from blood. The chain joins TRBV2 to TRBJ2-3, with 8 positions matching TRBD1. The sequence derives from a man younger than 40 in good health. CDR3 nucleotide sequence: TGTGCCAGACAAAAAGGACAGGGCATCACAGATACGCAGTATTTT. Its protein is CARQKGQGITDTQYF.